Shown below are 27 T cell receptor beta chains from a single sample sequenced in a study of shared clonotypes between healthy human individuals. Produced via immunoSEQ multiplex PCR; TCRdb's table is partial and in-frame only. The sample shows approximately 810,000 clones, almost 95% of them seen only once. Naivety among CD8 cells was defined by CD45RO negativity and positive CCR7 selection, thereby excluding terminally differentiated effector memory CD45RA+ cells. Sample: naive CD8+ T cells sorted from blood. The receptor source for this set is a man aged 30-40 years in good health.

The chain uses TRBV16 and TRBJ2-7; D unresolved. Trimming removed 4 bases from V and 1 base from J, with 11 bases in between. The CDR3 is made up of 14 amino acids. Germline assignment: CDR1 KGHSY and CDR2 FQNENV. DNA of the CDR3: TGTGCCAGCAGCCCTCCTTGGGATTCCTACGAGCAGTACTTC. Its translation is CASSPPWDSYEQYF.

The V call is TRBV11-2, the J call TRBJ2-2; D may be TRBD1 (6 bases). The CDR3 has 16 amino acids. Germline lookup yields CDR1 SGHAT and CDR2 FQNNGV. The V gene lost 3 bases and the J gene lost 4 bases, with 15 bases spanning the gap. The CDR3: CASSLGYRAGTGELFF. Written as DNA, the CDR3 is TGTGCCAGCAGCTTGGGATACAGGGCGGGCACCGGGGAGCTGTTTTTT.

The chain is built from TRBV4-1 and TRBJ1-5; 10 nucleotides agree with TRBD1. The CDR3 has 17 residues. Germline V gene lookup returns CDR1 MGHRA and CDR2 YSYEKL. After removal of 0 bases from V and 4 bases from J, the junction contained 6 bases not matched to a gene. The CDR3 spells CASSQETGTGANQPQHF. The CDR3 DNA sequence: TGCGCCAGCAGCCAAGAGACCGGGACAGGGGCAAATCAGCCCCAGCATTTT.

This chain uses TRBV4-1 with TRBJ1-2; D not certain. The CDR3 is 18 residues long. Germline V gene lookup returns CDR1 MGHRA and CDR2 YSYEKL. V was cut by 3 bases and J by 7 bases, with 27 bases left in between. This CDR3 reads CASSHTPGLAGPVGGYTF. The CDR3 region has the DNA TGCGCCAGCAGCCATACCCCCGGACTCGCGGGTCCTGTGGGTGGCTACACCTTC.

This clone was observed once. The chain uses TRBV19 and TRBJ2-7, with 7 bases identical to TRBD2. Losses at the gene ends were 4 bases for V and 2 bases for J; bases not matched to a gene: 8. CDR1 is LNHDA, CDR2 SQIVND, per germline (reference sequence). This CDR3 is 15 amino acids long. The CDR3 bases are TGTGCCAGTAGTACTTGGAATAGCGGGCCCTACGAGCAGTACTTC. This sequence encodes CASSTWNSGPYEQYF.

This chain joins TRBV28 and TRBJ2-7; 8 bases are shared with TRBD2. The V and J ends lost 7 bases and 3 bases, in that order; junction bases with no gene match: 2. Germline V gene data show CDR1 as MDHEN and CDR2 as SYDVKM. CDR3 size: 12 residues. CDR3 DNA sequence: TGTGCCAGCACCGGGAGGGTCTACGAGCAGTACTTC. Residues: CASTGRVYEQYF.

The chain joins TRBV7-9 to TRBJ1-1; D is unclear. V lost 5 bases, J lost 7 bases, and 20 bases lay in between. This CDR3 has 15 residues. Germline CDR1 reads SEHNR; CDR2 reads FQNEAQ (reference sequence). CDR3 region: CASSQSRYSRVEAFF. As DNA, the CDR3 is TGTGCCAGCAGCCAGAGCCGCTATTCGAGGGTTGAAGCTTTCTTT.

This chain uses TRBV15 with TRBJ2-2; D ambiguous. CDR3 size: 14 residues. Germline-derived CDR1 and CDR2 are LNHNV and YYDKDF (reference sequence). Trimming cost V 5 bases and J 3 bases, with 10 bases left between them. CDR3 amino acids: CATSFARDTGELFF. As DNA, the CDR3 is TGTGCCACCAGCTTCGCTCGGGACACCGGGGAGCTGTTTTTT.

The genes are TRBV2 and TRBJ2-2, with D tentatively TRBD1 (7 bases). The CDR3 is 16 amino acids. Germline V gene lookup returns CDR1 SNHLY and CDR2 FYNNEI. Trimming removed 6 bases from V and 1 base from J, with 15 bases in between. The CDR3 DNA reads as TGTGCCAGCAGCAAGGAGGGGGCGGAGAACACCGGGGAGCTGTTTTTT. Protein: CASSKEGAENTGELFF.

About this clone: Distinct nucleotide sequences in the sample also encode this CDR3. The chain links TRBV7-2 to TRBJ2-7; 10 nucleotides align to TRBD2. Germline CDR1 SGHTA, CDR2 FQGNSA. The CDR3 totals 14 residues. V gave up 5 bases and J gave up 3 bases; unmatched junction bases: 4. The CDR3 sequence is CASSPWTSGYEQYF. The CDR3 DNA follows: TGTGCCAGCAGCCCATGGACTAGCGGCTACGAGCAGTACTTC.

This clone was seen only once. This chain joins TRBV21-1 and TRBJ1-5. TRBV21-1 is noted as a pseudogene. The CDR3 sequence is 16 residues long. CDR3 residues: CASSISWPLSNQPQHF. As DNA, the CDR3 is TGTGCCAGCAGCATTAGTTGGCCCCTTAGCAATCAGCCCCAGCATTTT.

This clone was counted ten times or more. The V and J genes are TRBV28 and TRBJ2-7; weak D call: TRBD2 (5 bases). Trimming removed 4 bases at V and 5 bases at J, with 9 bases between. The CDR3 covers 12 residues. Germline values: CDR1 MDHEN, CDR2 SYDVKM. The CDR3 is CASSWGVDEQYF. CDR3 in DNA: TGTGCCAGCAGTTGGGGAGTCGACGAGCAGTACTTC. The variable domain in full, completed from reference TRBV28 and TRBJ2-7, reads DVKVTQSSRYLVKRTGEKVFLECVQDMDHENMFWYRQDPGLGLRLIYFSYDVKMKEKGDIPEGYSVSREKKERFSLILESASTNQTSMYLCASSWGVDEQYFGPGTRLTVT.

The CDR3: CATSRDREGITEAFF. The CDR3 bases are TGTGCCACCAGCAGAGACCGGGAGGGGATCACTGAAGCTTTCTTT. This chain links TRBV15 with TRBJ1-1, with a weak D call TRBD1 (5 bases). The CDR3 is made up of 15 amino acids. From germline, CDR1 is LNHNV and CDR2 YYDKDF (reference sequence). The V end lost 0 bases, the J end lost 4 bases, and 12 bases lay between the germline ends.

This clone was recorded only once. CDR3 bases: TGTGCCAGCAGTTTGTTGGGGGGGGACTCCAATGAGCAGTTCTTC. Residues: CASSLLGGDSNEQFF. The chain is built from TRBV28 and TRBJ2-1; 7 bases fit TRBD2. With 3 bases clipped from V and 6 bases from J, the junction kept 8 bases outside the gene matches. Per the germline V gene, CDR1 is MDHEN and CDR2 is SYDVKM. This CDR3 is 15 amino acids long.

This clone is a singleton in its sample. In DNA form, the CDR3 reads TGTGCCACTAATGGAGTGGGCACCGACTCTGGAAACACCATATATTTT. Encoded protein: CATNGVGTDSGNTIYF. The V gene is TRBV10-3, the J gene TRBJ1-3; no reliable D call. CDR3 size: 16 residues. V lost 10 bases and J lost 0, with 19 bases in between. Germline loops: CDR1 ENHRY, CDR2 SYGVKD.

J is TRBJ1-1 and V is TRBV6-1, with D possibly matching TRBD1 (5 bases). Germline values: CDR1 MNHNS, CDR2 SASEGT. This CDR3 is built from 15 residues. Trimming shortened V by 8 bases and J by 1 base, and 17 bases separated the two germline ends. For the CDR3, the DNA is TGTGCCAGCGAGGAGGGGCTTCTTACGAACACTGAAGCTTTCTTT. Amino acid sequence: CASEEGLLTNTEAFF.

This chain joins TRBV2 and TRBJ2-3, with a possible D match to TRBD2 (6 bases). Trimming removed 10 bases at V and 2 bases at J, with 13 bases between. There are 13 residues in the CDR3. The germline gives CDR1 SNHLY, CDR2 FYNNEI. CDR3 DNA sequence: TGTGCCACCCCGGGGGAAAACACAGATACGCAGTATTTT. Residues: CATPGENTDTQYF. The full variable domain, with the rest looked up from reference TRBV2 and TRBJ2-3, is EPEVTQTPSHQVTQMGQEVILRCVPISNHLYFYWYRQILGQKVEFLVSFYNNEISEKSEIFDDQFSVERPDGSNFTLKIRSTKLEDSAMYFCATPGENTDTQYFGPGTRLTVL.

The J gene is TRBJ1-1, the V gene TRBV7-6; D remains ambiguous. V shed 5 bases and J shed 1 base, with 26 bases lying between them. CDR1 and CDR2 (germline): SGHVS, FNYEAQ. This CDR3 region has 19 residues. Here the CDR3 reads CASSPLAQSLGQPNTEAFF. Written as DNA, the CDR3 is TGTGCCAGCAGCCCTCTTGCCCAGTCCTTAGGGCAGCCGAACACTGAAGCTTTCTTT.

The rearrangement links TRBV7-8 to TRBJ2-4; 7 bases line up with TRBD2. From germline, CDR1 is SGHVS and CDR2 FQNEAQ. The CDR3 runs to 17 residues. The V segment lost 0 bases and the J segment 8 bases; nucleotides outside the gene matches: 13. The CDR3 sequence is CASSLARGTIRGDIQYF. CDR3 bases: TGTGCCAGCAGCTTAGCGCGAGGGACTATAAGGGGAGACATTCAGTACTTC.

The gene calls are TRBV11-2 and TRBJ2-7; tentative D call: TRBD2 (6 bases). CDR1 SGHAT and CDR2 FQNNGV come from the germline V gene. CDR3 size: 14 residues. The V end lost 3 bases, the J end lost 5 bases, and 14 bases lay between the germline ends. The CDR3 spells CASSFFGRTHEQYF. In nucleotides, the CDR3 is TGTGCCAGCAGCTTCTTTGGGAGGACCCACGAGCAGTACTTC.

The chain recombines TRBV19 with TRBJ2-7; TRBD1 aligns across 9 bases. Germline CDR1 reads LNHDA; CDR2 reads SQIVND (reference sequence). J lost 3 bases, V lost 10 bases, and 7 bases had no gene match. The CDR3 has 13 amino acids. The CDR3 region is CAITQGASYEQYF. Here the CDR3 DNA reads TGTGCCATCACACAGGGGGCGAGCTACGAGCAGTACTTC. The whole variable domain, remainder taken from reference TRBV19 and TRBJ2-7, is DGGITQSPKYLFRKEGQNVTLSCEQNLNHDAMYWYRQDPGQGLRLIYYSQIVNDFQKGDIAEGYSVSREKKESFPLTVTSAQKNPTAFYLCAITQGASYEQYFGPGTRLTVT.

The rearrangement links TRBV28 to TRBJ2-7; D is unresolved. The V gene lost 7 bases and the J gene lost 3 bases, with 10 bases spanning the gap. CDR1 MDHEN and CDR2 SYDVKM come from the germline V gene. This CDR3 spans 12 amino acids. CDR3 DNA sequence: TGTGCCAGCACTCAGGCCAACTACGAGCAGTACTTC. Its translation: CASTQANYEQYF. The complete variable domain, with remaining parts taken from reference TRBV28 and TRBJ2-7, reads DVKVTQSSRYLVKRTGEKVFLECVQDMDHENMFWYRQDPGLGLRLIYFSYDVKMKEKGDIPEGYSVSREKKERFSLILESASTNQTSMYLCASTQANYEQYFGPGTRLTVT.

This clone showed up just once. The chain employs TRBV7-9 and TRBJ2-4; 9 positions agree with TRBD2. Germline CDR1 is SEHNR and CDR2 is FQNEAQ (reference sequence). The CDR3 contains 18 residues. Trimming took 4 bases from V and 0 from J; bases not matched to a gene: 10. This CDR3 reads CASSSSGLAGLAKNIQYF. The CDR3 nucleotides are TGTGCCAGCAGCTCCAGCGGGCTAGCGGGACTAGCCAAAAACATTCAGTACTTC.

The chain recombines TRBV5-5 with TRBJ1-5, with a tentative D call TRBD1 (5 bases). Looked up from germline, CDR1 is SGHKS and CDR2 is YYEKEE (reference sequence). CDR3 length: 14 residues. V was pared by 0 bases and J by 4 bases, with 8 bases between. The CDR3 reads CASSLAGGNQPQHF. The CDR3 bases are TGTGCCAGCAGCTTGGCCGGGGGGAATCAGCCCCAGCATTTT.

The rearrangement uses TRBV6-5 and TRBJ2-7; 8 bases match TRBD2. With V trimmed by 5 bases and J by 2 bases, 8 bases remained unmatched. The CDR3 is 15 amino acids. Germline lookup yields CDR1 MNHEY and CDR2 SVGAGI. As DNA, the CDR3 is TGTGCCAGCAGTCACGGGGCGGGAGGAGCCTACGAGCAGTACTTC. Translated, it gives CASSHGAGGAYEQYF.

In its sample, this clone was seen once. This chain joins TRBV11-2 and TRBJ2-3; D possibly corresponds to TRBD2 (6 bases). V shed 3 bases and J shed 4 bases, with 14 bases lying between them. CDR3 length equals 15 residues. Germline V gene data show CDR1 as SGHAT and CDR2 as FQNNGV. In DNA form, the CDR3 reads TGTGCCAGCAGCTTTTTGGAGCGGGTGGCAGATACGCAGTATTTT. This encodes CASSFLERVADTQYF.

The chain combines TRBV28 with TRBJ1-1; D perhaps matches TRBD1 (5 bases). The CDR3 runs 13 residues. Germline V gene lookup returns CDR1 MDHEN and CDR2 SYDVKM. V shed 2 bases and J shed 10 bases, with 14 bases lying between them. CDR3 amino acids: CASSLIPGAGAFF. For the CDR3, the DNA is TGTGCCAGCAGTTTAATCCCCGGGGCCGGAGCTTTCTTT. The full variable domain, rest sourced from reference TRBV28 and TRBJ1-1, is DVKVTQSSRYLVKRTGEKVFLECVQDMDHENMFWYRQDPGLGLRLIYFSYDVKMKEKGDIPEGYSVSREKKERFSLILESASTNQTSMYLCASSLIPGAGAFFGQGTRLTVV.